The rows below give T cell receptor beta chains drawn from one sample of a study of chemoradiotherapy in HPV16-positive cancers. Generated by immunoSEQ multiplex PCR, the TCRdb table keeps only in-frame clones and is missing some. The repertoire holds roughly 4,100 clones, with approximately 80% as singletons. Sequenced material: tumor tissue, taken from a patient who underwent chemoradiotherapy. The receptors originated from a human donor with HPV-associated anogenital cancer. Each CDR3 is given with its conserved first and last residue. A D gene is named only where the DNA matches it firmly. Size is omitted from some rows. Given values are once, few, many or a class for expanded clones.

d_call j_call v_call clone_size cdr3_aa cdr3_nt
TRBD1 TRBJ2-1 TRBV7-3 once CASSSPRQGGEQFF TGTGCCAGCAGCTCCCCACGACAGGGCGGTGAGCAGTTCTTC
TRBD2 TRBJ2-7 TRBV4-1 . CASSQEAGFNYEQYF TGCGCCAGCAGCCAAGAAGCGGGGTTCAATTACGAGCAGTACTTC
. TRBJ1-1 TRBV9 . CASSVEGNTEAFF TGTGCCAGCAGCGTAGAAGGAAACACTGAAGCTTTCTTT
. TRBJ2-1 TRBV19 . CASSIDNVQNEQFF TGTGCCAGTAGTATAGATAACGTCCAGAATGAGCAGTTCTTC
TRBD2 TRBJ2-1 TRBV4-1 once CASSQSPLLAGGMDEQFF TGCGCCAGCAGCCAATCCCCCTTACTAGCGGGAGGTATGGATGAGCAGTTCTTC
TRBD1 TRBJ1-5 TRBV5-5 . CASSLATGGAGQPQHF TGTGCCAGCAGCTTGGCGACAGGGGGCGCGGGTCAGCCCCAGCATTTT
. TRBJ2-7 TRBV9 once CASSVQGTNTHEQYF TGTGCCAGCAGCGTACAGGGAACTAATACCCACGAGCAGTACTTC
. TRBJ1-2 TRBV15 . CATSTGENYGYTF TGTGCCACCAGCACAGGGGAGAACTATGGCTACACCTTC
. TRBJ2-2 TRBV7-8 . CASSSREAGELFF TGTGCCAGCAGCTCCCGAGAGGCCGGGGAGCTGTTTTTT
. TRBJ1-2 TRBV18 . CASSPRRDNYGYTF TGTGCCAGCTCACCACGCAGGGACAACTATGGCTACACCTTC
. TRBJ2-7 TRBV4-1 . CASSQEFSYEQYF TGCGCCAGCAGCCAAGAGTTCTCCTACGAGCAGTACTTC
. TRBJ1-5 TRBV27 . CASSLTPSWTNQPQHF TGTGCCAGCAGTTTAACTCCCTCGTGGACTAATCAGCCCCAGCATTTT